The clone carrying this TCR beta chain has more than one count but fewer than ten. Its specificity is unknown. This sample was taken from a study of identical twins. In TCRdb, the 5' RACE reads were re-called with MiXCR into one record per CDR3 protein. This sample has 550,000 to 800,000 distinct CDR3 sequences, with about 7% found just once. Findings and limits, study-wide: Zero-insertion results could be subject to partial confounding by invariant MAIT and iNKT cells. Within cord blood, abundant beta clonotypes carried fewer insertions, but memory repertoires showed no such trend. Twins' excess sharing was less marked for out-of-frame beta sequences.

In germline, CDR1 is SEHNR, CDR2 FQNEAQ (reference sequence). The V end lost 7 bases, the J end lost 2 bases, and 13 bases lay between the germline ends. The CDR3 runs to 14 residues. This same sample was also part of a study on yellow fever vaccine responses in identical twins. That publication notes: Twins' vaccine T cell response reportedly gave the appearance of partial convergence and partial personalization.

J is TRBJ2-3 and V is TRBV7-9, with D possibly being TRBD2 (7 bases). Sequenced sample: PBMCs. This sequence was found in a woman aged 18-29 years in good health. The CDR3 here is CASTAGDYTDTQYF. The CDR3 DNA sequence: TGTGCCAGCACGGCAGGGGACTACACAGATACGCAGTATTTT.